Presented here are 17 T cell receptor beta chains from one specimen sequenced in a study of CD8+ T cells in alopecia areata. Sequencing used cDNA as its template, made by extracting RNA and reverse transcribing it. Using immunoSEQ multiplex PCR, the repertoire was profiled, and TCRdb retains in-frame clones only, with some absent. The profile shows about 160,000 clones, more than 40% of them singletons. The sample comprised CD4+ T cells sorted from blood. Source of these receptors: a human donor with alopecia areata.

The chain couples TRBV11-2 to TRBJ2-1; D perhaps matches TRBD2 (6 bases). CDR1 is SGHAT and CDR2 is FQNNGV in the germline V gene. V lost 5 bases to trimming and J lost 8 bases, with 22 bases between them. The CDR3 sequence is 16 residues long. This CDR3 reads CASSRHGGMGGDEQFF. The CDR3 DNA reads TGTGCCAGCAGCAGACACGGCGGCATGGGAGGCGATGAGCAGTTCTTC. The complete variable domain, with remaining parts taken from reference TRBV11-2 and TRBJ2-1, reads EAGVAQSPRYKIIEKRQSVAFWCNPISGHATLYWYQQILGQGPKLLIQFQNNGVVDDSQLPKDRFSAERLKGVDSTLKIQPAKLEDSAVYLCASSRHGGMGGDEQFFGPGTRLTVL.

This chain joins TRBV7-3 and TRBJ1-1, with 7 nucleotides matching TRBD1. CDR1 SGHTA and CDR2 FQGTGA come from the germline V gene. The CDR3 length is 14 residues. J lost 7 bases, V lost 5 bases, and 10 bases had no gene match. The CDR3 DNA reads TGTGCCAGCAGCCTTCTATCAGGGGGAGGTGAAGCTTTCTTT. Translating gives CASSLLSGGGEAFF.

The genes are TRBV5-1 and TRBJ1-5; D not resolved. The ends were cut back, 5 bases at V and 2 bases at J, with 11 bases in the middle. The germline V gene has CDR1 SGHRS and CDR2 YFSETQ. The CDR3 is 14 amino acids. CDR3 sequence reads: CASSKGLGNQPQHF. The DNA for the CDR3 is TGCGCCAGCAGTAAAGGACTAGGCAATCAGCCCCAGCATTTT.

The rearrangement uses TRBV5-1 and TRBJ2-3, with a tentative D call TRBD2 (6 bases). The germline gives CDR1 SGHRS, CDR2 YFSETQ. The CDR3 spans 14 residues. V lost 1 base, J lost 4 bases, and 10 bases lay in between. In nucleotides, the CDR3 is TGCGCCAGCAGCTTGTCGGGAGCGGCAGATACGCAGTATTTT. Protein sequence: CASSLSGAADTQYF.

Only a few counts were recorded for this clone. This chain joins TRBV7-3 and TRBJ2-1; no clear D. Trimming cost V 2 bases and J 2 bases, with 13 bases left between them. The CDR3 runs 16 residues. Germline lookup yields CDR1 SGHTA and CDR2 FQGTGA. DNA of the CDR3: TGTGCCAGCAGCTTAGATGGCTGGGGAACCTACAATGAGCAGTTCTTC. As protein: CASSLDGWGTYNEQFF.

The chain combines TRBV19 with TRBJ2-7, with D tentatively TRBD1 or TRBD2 (5 bases each). CDR1 is LNHDA, CDR2 SQIVND, per germline (reference sequence). V was shortened by 6 bases and J by 5 bases, with 14 bases between the two germline ends. The CDR3 is 13 amino acids. CDR3 loop: CASSLRDGDEQYF. The CDR3, as DNA: TGTGCCAGTAGCCTACGGGACGGGGACGAGCAGTACTTC.

This clone was detected only a few times. This chain joins TRBV6-5 and TRBJ2-6; weak D call: TRBD1 (6 bases). Germline V gives CDR1 MNHEY, CDR2 SVGAGI. CDR3 length equals 14 residues. V was cut by 2 bases and J by 8 bases, with 10 bases left in between. CDR3 loop: CASSYTQGSNVLTF. The CDR3 DNA reads TGTGCCAGCAGTTACACTCAGGGGTCCAACGTCCTGACTTTC.

This sequence joins TRBV29-1 and TRBJ2-2, with 13 bases aligning to TRBD2. Germline loops: CDR1 SQVTM, CDR2 ANQGSEA. CDR3 size: 17 residues. Trimming cost V 3 bases and J 0 bases; bases outside gene matches: 4. The chain's CDR3 is CSVDSGLAGPNTGELFF. CDR3 nucleotide sequence: TGCAGCGTTGATTCGGGACTAGCGGGACCGAACACCGGGGAGCTGTTTTTT.

The table lists this clone with a few counts. The chain joins TRBV7-9 to TRBJ2-4; no firm D call. CDR1 is SEHNR, CDR2 FQNEAQ, per germline (reference sequence). The CDR3 runs to 17 residues. Trimming took 2 bases from V and 2 from J, leaving 16 bases between them. The CDR3 protein is CASSLFREIGTKNIQYF. CDR3 in DNA: TGTGCCAGCAGCTTATTTCGAGAGATTGGGACCAAAAACATTCAGTACTTC.

This sequence joins TRBV5-4 and TRBJ2-3; TRBD1 agrees at 7 bases. The ends lost 4 bases at V and 6 bases at J; junction bases unmatched: 8. Germline V gene data show CDR1 as SGHNT and CDR2 as YYREEE (reference sequence). CDR3 length equals 14 residues. CDR3 coding DNA: TGTGCCAGCAGCCAGACAGGGTACCGGGATACGCAGTATTTT. Amino acid sequence: CASSQTGYRDTQYF.

The sample holds a few counts of this clone. J is TRBJ2-2 and V is TRBV19, with 8 nucleotides matching TRBD2. This CDR3 is 14 amino acids long. V dropped 5 bases and J dropped 7; count of bases not matched to a gene: 6. Looked up from germline, CDR1 is LNHDA and CDR2 is SQIVND (reference sequence). In DNA, the CDR3 is TGTGCCAGTAGTTTAGCGGGGAGAAGCGGGGAGCTGTTTTTT. This translates into CASSLAGRSGELFF. Combining the CDR3 with reference TRBV19 and TRBJ2-2 gives the whole variable domain DGGITQSPKYLFRKEGQNVTLSCEQNLNHDAMYWYRQDPGQGLRLIYYSQIVNDFQKGDIAEGYSVSREKKESFPLTVTSAQKNPTAFYLCASSLAGRSGELFFGEGSRLTVL.

The rearrangement joins TRBV5-1 to TRBJ2-5; perhaps TRBD1 as D (6 bases). CDR3 length equals 16 residues. CDR1 SGHRS and CDR2 YFSETQ come from the germline V gene. V dropped 0 bases and J dropped 2 bases, with 14 bases sitting between them. The CDR3 is CASSLVQGLAQETQYF. Here the CDR3 DNA reads TGCGCCAGCAGCTTGGTACAGGGTTTGGCACAAGAGACCCAGTACTTC.

Only a few counts were recorded for this clone. V usage is TRBV14 and J usage is TRBJ2-1; D remains unclear. V shed 4 bases and J shed 3 bases, with 7 bases lying between them. CDR3 length equals 13 residues. The germline V gene encodes CDR1 SGHDN and CDR2 FVKESK. In nucleotides, the CDR3 is TGTGCCAGCAGCCCAGACATCTACAATGAGCAGTTCTTC. Translating it yields CASSPDIYNEQFF.

This rearrangement joins TRBV29-1 to TRBJ1-2; D is ambiguous. In germline, CDR1 is SQVTM, CDR2 ANQGSEA. CDR3 length: 14 residues. V lost 5 bases and J 0 bases, leaving 13 bases between the germline ends. DNA of the CDR3: TGCAGCGTTTCCGCTTTGGTTTCTAACTATGGCTACACCTTC. Translating it yields CSVSALVSNYGYTF.

This chain joins TRBV29-1 and TRBJ2-7; D is undetermined. CDR3 length: 11 residues. V was trimmed by 4 bases and J by 4 bases, leaving 8 bases between them. Per the germline V gene, CDR1 is SQVTM and CDR2 is ANQGSEA. In DNA form, the CDR3 reads TGCAGCGTTGTGGACGGGTACGAGCAGTACTTC. As protein: CSVVDGYEQYF.

This chain links TRBV27 with TRBJ2-1, with 15 bases identical to TRBD2. This CDR3 contains 14 residues. V lost 7 bases and J lost 12; bases outside the gene matches: 7. Germline V CDR1 and CDR2: MNHEY, SMNVEV (reference sequence). The CDR3 loop is CASKGLAGGPGQFF. The DNA for the CDR3 is TGTGCCAGCAAAGGACTAGCGGGAGGGCCGGGGCAGTTCTTC.

The rearrangement joins TRBV28 to TRBJ2-5, with D possibly matching TRBD1 (5 bases). Per germline, CDR1 MDHEN and CDR2 SYDVKM. This CDR3 has 13 residues. With 4 bases removed from V and 4 bases from J, the gap between germline ends came to 10 bases. The chain's CDR3 is CASSSQQGETQYF. CDR3 DNA sequence: TGTGCCAGCAGTTCCCAGCAGGGAGAGACCCAGTACTTC.